Shown below are 7 T cell receptor beta chains from a single sample sequenced in a study of T cell responses to AZD1222 COVID-19 vaccine. Sequencing used immunoSEQ multiplex PCR; TCRdb keeps in-frame clones, though not all of them. Of about 160,000 clones listed, around 94% are singletons. Sequencing was performed on peripheral blood, taken on day 0 of AZD1222 vaccination. These receptors originate from an adult in good health.

This rearrangement joins TRBV5-1 to TRBJ1-1; 10 bases align to TRBD1. The CDR3 spans 14 residues. The germline CDR1 and CDR2 sequences are SGHRS and YFSETQ. V was clipped by 5 bases and J by 7 bases; unmatched bases: 8. CDR3 sequence: CASRPGTGAHEAFF. CDR3 in DNA: TGCGCCAGCAGGCCCGGGACAGGGGCCCATGAAGCTTTCTTT.

The genes are TRBV25-1 and TRBJ1-6; no reliable D call. The CDR3 is made up of 13 amino acids. V was trimmed by 3 bases and J by 10 bases, leaving 10 bases between them. Germline CDR1 MGHDK, CDR2 SYGVNS. The CDR3 nucleotides are TGTGCCAGCAGTGATTTGGAGTTGTCACCCCTCCACTTT. Protein sequence: CASSDLELSPLHF.

This sequence joins TRBV2 and TRBJ1-3; 9 positions agree with TRBD1. The CDR3 loop spans 15 amino acids. CDR1 SNHLY and CDR2 FYNNEI come from the germline V gene. The V gene end was trimmed by 6 bases and the J gene end by 2 bases; junction bases not matched to a gene: 5. The CDR3 sequence: CASSGWTGAGNTIYF. The CDR3 nucleotides are TGTGCCAGCAGCGGCTGGACAGGGGCTGGAAACACCATATATTTT.

V gene TRBV30 combines with J gene TRBJ1-6; TRBD1 aligns across 7 bases. This CDR3 is 15 amino acids long. V was pared by 0 bases and J by 9 bases, with 8 bases of the junction left unmatched. Germline values: CDR1 GTSNPN, CDR2 SVGIG (reference sequence). CDR3 loop: CAWSVRGQGGSPLHF. The CDR3, as DNA: TGTGCCTGGAGTGTAAGAGGCCAGGGGGGTTCACCCCTCCACTTT.

The genes are TRBV20-1 and TRBJ2-1; the D gene is possibly TRBD2 (6 bases). V lost 8 bases and J lost 7, with 9 bases in between. Per germline, CDR1 DFQATT and CDR2 SNEGSKA (reference sequence). The CDR3 consists of 10 residues. The CDR3 region is CSWEVNEQFF. CDR3 coding DNA: TGCAGTTGGGAGGTAAATGAGCAGTTCTTC.

The gene calls are TRBV19 and TRBJ1-5; D remains ambiguous. Germline V gene sequence: CDR1 LNHDA, CDR2 SQIVND (reference sequence). The CDR3 has 16 amino acids. The V end was cut by 6 bases, the J end by 4 bases, with 19 bases between. In DNA, the CDR3 is TGTGCCAGTAGCCCAGGAGAGTCCCCGAGAAATCAGCCCCAGCATTTT. Its translation: CASSPGESPRNQPQHF.

This clone has just one count. The sample holds other DNA sequences that translate to the same CDR3. The chain combines TRBV30 with TRBJ1-3; the D is unclear. Per germline, CDR1 GTSNPN and CDR2 SVGIG (reference sequence). CDR3 length: 12 residues. Deletions cut 1 base from V and 0 bases from J, with 1 base between. CDR3 sequence reads: CAWSASGNTIYF. The CDR3 DNA follows: TGTGCCTGGAGTGCCTCTGGAAACACCATATATTTT.